This entry describes one TCR beta chain. Its antigen remains unidentified. Researchers ran immunoSEQ v3.0 at survey level. Sequencing targeted 40,000-50,000 T-cell genomes per sample. Clones were read by immunoSEQ multiplex PCR, and TCRdb kept only the in-frame ones, dropping some. The sample includes some 22,000 clones, around 83% of them seen just once. This sample was included in a study of long-term antiretroviral therapy in people with HIV. Study results and caveats: Post-ART samples showed increased diversity that remained below transplant donor control levels. Records did not include ART adherence, viral resistance or therapy changes. Clones that expanded before ART (that is, prior to treatment) dominated the repertoire at all time points.

Sequenced material: unsorted PBMCs, taken 0.4 years after starting antiretroviral therapy. The sequence came from a man aged 50 to 60 with HIV.

The CDR3 sequence: CASSRGLGFNQPQHF. The CDR3 coding sequence is TGCGCCAGCAGCCGGGGATTAGGGTTTAATCAGCCCCAGCATTTT. The chain joins TRBV4-1 to TRBJ1-5; no firm D call. The V end was cut by 4 bases, the J end by 4 bases, with 14 bases between. The CDR3 has 15 residues. CDR1 MGHRA and CDR2 YSYEKL come from the germline V gene.